These 27 T cell receptor beta chains came from one sample sequenced in a study of CD8 T cells in Susac syndrome. Reverse transcription of roughly 0.45 to 1 ug RNA used random hexamers. TCRdb reprocessed the immunoSEQ multiplex PCR reads via MiXCR and lists one record per CDR3 protein. The sample contains about 100,000 distinct CDR3 sequences, about 95% of which appear only once. The sequenced material came from CD8+ T cells from PBMCs. These TCRs come from a human donor with Susac syndrome.

The chain is built from TRBV4-2 and TRBJ2-5; 7 bases agree with TRBD2. Germline CDR1 LGHNA, CDR2 YNFKEQ. CDR3 length: 14 amino acids. J was trimmed by 5 bases and V by 3 bases; bases with no gene match: 6. The CDR3 loop is CASSHPGGGETQYF. Written as DNA, the CDR3 is TGTGCCAGCAGCCATCCGGGAGGTGGGGAGACCCAGTACTTC.

The chain is built from TRBV25-1 and TRBJ2-7; perhaps TRBD1 as D (6 bases). This CDR3 region has 15 residues. CDR1 and CDR2 from the germline V gene are MGHDK and SYGVNS. Trimming stripped 6 bases from V and 3 bases from J, with 18 bases between. Written as DNA, the CDR3 is TGTGCCAGCAGCGCCACAGAGTGGGGGCGCTACGAGCAGTACTTC. Translating it yields CASSATEWGRYEQYF.

This chain links TRBV20-1 with TRBJ2-1; the D gene could be TRBD1 or TRBD2 (5 bases each). The CDR3 consists of 12 residues. The ends were cut back, 4 bases at V and 6 bases at J, with 10 bases in the middle. From germline, CDR1 is DFQATT and CDR2 SNEGSKA (reference sequence). This chain's CDR3 is CSAIEGTNEQFF. The CDR3 DNA reads as TGCAGTGCTATTGAGGGGACCAATGAGCAGTTCTTC.

The chain combines TRBV20-1 with TRBJ2-7, with D possibly TRBD2 on 6 matching bases. The V and J ends lost 3 bases and 3 bases respectively, with 21 bases between them. There are 16 residues in the CDR3. Germline CDR1 DFQATT, CDR2 SNEGSKA (reference sequence). The CDR3 protein is CSASSSASRENYEQYF. CDR3 in DNA: TGCAGTGCTAGCTCTAGCGCCTCTCGTGAGAACTACGAGCAGTACTTC.

This chain links TRBV15 with TRBJ2-1; D gene uncertain. Germline V lookup: CDR1 LNHNV, CDR2 YYDKDF (reference sequence). This CDR3 region has 12 residues. V lost 3 bases and J lost 9, with 9 bases in between. In DNA form, the CDR3 reads TGTGCCACCAGCAGGCCCCTAGGTGAGCAGTTCTTC. Its protein product is CATSRPLGEQFF.

V and J are TRBV29-1 and TRBJ2-3; TRBD1 agrees at 8 bases. Germline V gives CDR1 SQVTM, CDR2 ANQGSEA. The CDR3 has 15 residues. With V trimmed by 0 bases and J by 12 bases, 14 bases remained unmatched. Here the CDR3 reads CSVEESQGDVHPQYF. The CDR3 nucleotides are TGCAGCGTTGAAGAGTCACAGGGGGATGTGCATCCCCAGTATTTT.

This clonotype was recorded only once. This chain links TRBV9 with TRBJ1-2; D call uncertain. CDR1 and CDR2 (germline): SGDLS, YYNGEE. V was trimmed by 0 bases and J by 8 bases, leaving 20 bases between them. This CDR3 contains 16 residues. CDR3 DNA sequence: TGTGCCAGCAGCGTAGGGGCCTATCCTTCCCCCGAGGGCTACACCTTC. Translated: CASSVGAYPSPEGYTF.

The chain carries TRBV4-1 and TRBJ2-3; perhaps TRBD2 as D (6 bases). The V end was cut by 3 bases, the J end by 2 bases, with 12 bases between. This CDR3 comprises 15 residues. The germline V gene has CDR1 MGHRA and CDR2 YSYEKL. The CDR3 coding sequence is TGCGCCAGCAGCCATTTGGCGGGGTCCACAGATACGCAGTATTTT. Protein sequence: CASSHLAGSTDTQYF.

The rearrangement joins TRBV24-1 to TRBJ1-5; tentatively, D is TRBD1 (5 bases). V lost 9 bases to trimming and J lost 2 bases, with 10 bases between them. Germline-derived CDR1 and CDR2 are KGHDR and SFDVKD. CDR3 length: 13 amino acids. The CDR3 coding sequence is TGTGCCACCCGGGGGGGTGGCAATCAGCCCCAGCATTTT. Residues: CATRGGGNQPQHF.

The genes are TRBV29-1 and TRBJ2-2; D call uncertain. V dropped 6 bases and J dropped 7 bases, with 12 bases sitting between them. This CDR3 comprises 12 residues. Germline loops: CDR1 SQVTM, CDR2 ANQGSEA. The CDR3 spells CSVFWMGGELFF. CDR3 DNA sequence: TGCAGCGTATTTTGGATGGGCGGGGAGCTGTTTTTT.

The V gene is TRBV11-2, the J gene TRBJ2-7; D uncertain. The CDR3 length is 14 residues. Germline V gene sequence: CDR1 SGHAT, CDR2 FQNNGV. V was clipped by 4 bases and J by 0 bases, with 10 bases between them. CDR3 protein: CASSSDGSSYEQYF. Here the CDR3 DNA reads TGTGCCAGCAGCTCGGACGGAAGCTCCTACGAGCAGTACTTC.

This chain links TRBV12-3 or TRBV12-4 with TRBJ2-5; D call uncertain. The ends were cut back, 3 bases at V and 6 bases at J, with 11 bases in the middle. CDR3 length: 13 residues. In DNA, the CDR3 is TGTGCCAGCAGTTTGGAGTTTGAAAAGACCCAGTACTTC. Protein product: CASSLEFEKTQYF.

The rearrangement uses TRBV27 and TRBJ1-5, with D hard to call. CDR1 is MNHEY and CDR2 is SMNVEV in the germline V gene (reference sequence). The V and J ends lost 8 bases and 4 bases respectively, with 9 bases between them. The CDR3 consists of 12 residues. This CDR3 reads CASRSGNQPQHF. The CDR3 bases are TGTGCCAGCCGATCCGGGAATCAGCCCCAGCATTTT.

V and J are TRBV25-1 and TRBJ2-7; a possible D gene is TRBD1 (6 bases). Germline CDR1 reads MGHDK; CDR2 reads SYGVNS. The CDR3 is made up of 10 amino acids. The CDR3 bases are TGTCTCTCGCAGGGGTACGAGCAGTACTTC. This encodes CLSQGYEQYF.

The chain joins TRBV2 to TRBJ2-1; D gene unclear. The CDR3 loop spans 13 amino acids. Trimming left V 9 bases short and J 4 bases short, with 13 bases between. The germline V gene has CDR1 SNHLY and CDR2 FYNNEI. For the CDR3, the DNA is TGTGCCAGTTGTTCTATCCCGTACAATGAGCAGTTCTTC. Translated: CASCSIPYNEQFF.

The chain is built from TRBV9 and TRBJ1-5; 7 bases align to TRBD1. From germline, CDR1 is SGDLS and CDR2 YYNGEE. V was pared by 7 bases and J by 4 bases, with 2 bases of the junction left unmatched. The CDR3 has 12 amino acids. The CDR3 spells CASGTVNQPQHF. The CDR3 nucleotides read TGTGCCAGCGGGACAGTGAATCAGCCCCAGCATTTT.

The chain is built from TRBV4-2 and TRBJ1-2, with D uncertain. V was trimmed by 1 base and J by 7 bases, leaving 13 bases between them. The CDR3 totals 14 residues. Germline lookup yields CDR1 LGHNA and CDR2 YNFKEQ. The CDR3 loop reads CASSQGALEGGYTF. The DNA of the CDR3 is TGTGCCAGCAGCCAAGGGGCCCTGGAGGGTGGCTACACCTTC.

V usage is TRBV5-6 and J usage is TRBJ2-4; 10 bases are shared with TRBD1. Germline assignment: CDR1 SGHDT and CDR2 YYEEEE. The V gene end was trimmed by 1 base and the J gene end by 9 bases; junction bases not matched to a gene: 7. CDR3 length equals 15 residues. The CDR3 region has the DNA TGTGCCAGCAGCTTGCTTCGGGACAGGGGAGCCATTCAGTACTTC. Translated: CASSLLRDRGAIQYF.

The chain uses TRBV20-1 and TRBJ2-7; D not resolved. This CDR3 spans 13 amino acids. The V gene lost 6 bases and the J gene lost 5 bases, with 17 bases spanning the gap. From germline, CDR1 is DFQATT and CDR2 SNEGSKA (reference sequence). The CDR3 nucleotides read TGCAGTGCGGGCCTCGTTAGACGGCACGAGCAGTACTTC. Protein sequence: CSAGLVRRHEQYF.

V and J are TRBV9 and TRBJ1-2, with D perhaps TRBD1 (5 bases). Germline V gene lookup returns CDR1 SGDLS and CDR2 YYNGEE. The CDR3 loop spans 16 amino acids. V was clipped by 3 bases and J by 6 bases, with 21 bases between them. CDR3 bases: TGTGCCAGCAGCGCCCGCTCGCTTGACAGTCAAGATGGCTACACCTTC. Its translation is CASSARSLDSQDGYTF.

The gene calls are TRBV20-1 and TRBJ2-7; 13 positions match TRBD2. CDR3 size: 15 residues. Germline-derived CDR1 and CDR2 are DFQATT and SNEGSKA (reference sequence). With 3 bases clipped from V and 6 bases from J, the junction kept 8 bases outside the gene matches. Here the CDR3 reads CSASEGLAGSSEQYF. CDR3 bases: TGCAGTGCTAGCGAGGGACTAGCGGGGTCAAGCGAGCAGTACTTC.

This chain uses TRBV9 with TRBJ1-2; 11 nucleotides agree with TRBD1. The CDR3 has 17 amino acids. Germline loops: CDR1 SGDLS, CDR2 YYNGEE. Trimming cost V 0 bases and J 2 bases; bases outside gene matches: 6. Here the CDR3 reads CASSVAGQGAPNYGYTF. As DNA, the CDR3 is TGTGCCAGCAGCGTAGCCGGACAGGGGGCGCCGAACTATGGCTACACCTTC. Full variable domain (missing parts from reference TRBV9 and TRBJ1-2): DSGVTQTPKHLITATGQRVTLRCSPRSGDLSVYWYQQSLDQGLQFLIQYYNGEERAKGNILERFSAQQFPDLHSELNLSSLELGDSALYFCASSVAGQGAPNYGYTFGSGTRLTVV.

The table lists this clonotype with a count of one. The J gene is TRBJ2-1, the V gene TRBV5-1; 13 bases fit TRBD2. V lost 6 bases, J lost 8 bases, and 17 bases stayed unmatched. Germline CDR1 reads SGHRS; CDR2 reads YFSETQ. The CDR3 length is 18 residues. CDR3 DNA sequence: TGCGCCAGCACACCAGAAAAACTAGCGGGAGGGCCTTATGATGAGCAGTTCTTC. As protein: CASTPEKLAGGPYDEQFF.

V gene TRBV13 combines with J gene TRBJ2-4; tentative D call: TRBD1 (6 bases). Per germline, CDR1 PRHDT and CDR2 FYEKMQ (reference sequence). Trimming removed 1 base from V and 0 bases from J, with 16 bases in between. This CDR3 has 18 residues. The CDR3 is CASSLETPGDGAKNIQYF. The CDR3 DNA follows: TGTGCCAGCAGCTTAGAAACCCCAGGGGACGGAGCCAAAAACATTCAGTACTTC.

This sequence joins TRBV9 and TRBJ1-1; 7 bases fit TRBD1. The CDR3 has 15 residues. From germline, CDR1 is SGDLS and CDR2 YYNGEE. Germline trimming cut 3 bases from V and 2 bases from J; bases unmatched to any gene: 7. DNA of the CDR3: TGTGCCAGCAGCGCCCAGGGACAGTTAAACACTGAAGCTTTCTTT. This gives the protein CASSAQGQLNTEAFF.

This clonotype showed up just once. The chain uses TRBV25-1 and TRBJ2-5; D tentatively reads TRBD1 or TRBD2 (5 bases each). CDR3 length: 12 residues. Trimming took off 7 bases at V and 7 bases at J, with 13 bases between the two ends. The germline V gene encodes CDR1 MGHDK and CDR2 SYGVNS. The DNA for the CDR3 is TGTGCCAGCACGGGGCGCGCCGGGACCCAGTACTTC. It codes for CASTGRAGTQYF.

The chain uses TRBV5-1 and TRBJ2-5, with 7 bases fitting TRBD2. Per germline, CDR1 SGHRS and CDR2 YFSETQ. The junction had 8 bases not matched to a gene; V was cut back by 4 bases and J by 5 bases. The CDR3 is made up of 14 amino acids. The CDR3 region is CASSPAGVGETQYF. In nucleotides, the CDR3 is TGCGCCAGCAGCCCTGCGGGAGTCGGGGAGACCCAGTACTTC. Drawing the rest from reference TRBV5-1 and TRBJ2-5, the complete variable domain is KAGVTQTPRYLIKTRGQQVTLSCSPISGHRSVSWYQQTPGQGLQFLFEYFSETQRNKGNFPGRFSGRQFSNSRSEMNVSTLELGDSALYLCASSPAGVGETQYFGPGTRLLVL.